This entry lists 6 T cell receptor beta chains sequenced from one sample in a study of T cell responses to AZD1222 COVID-19 vaccine. Clones were sequenced by immunoSEQ multiplex PCR, and TCRdb holds only the in-frame ones, with some missing. Counted here are under 150,000 clones, roughly 90% occurring once; the ten biggest clones make up around 5%. Sequences were derived from peripheral blood, sampled 28 days after the second AZD1222 dose. Source of these receptors: an adult who received the AZD1222 COVID-19 vaccine.

The chain has TRBV19 and TRBJ2-3, with 11 nucleotides matching TRBD2. Germline-derived CDR1 and CDR2 are LNHDA and SQIVND (reference sequence). The CDR3 extends over 15 amino acids. The V and J ends lost 5 bases and 7 bases, in that order; junction bases with no gene match: 8. CDR3 loop: CASSPRLAGLNTQYF. The CDR3 coding sequence is TGTGCCAGTAGTCCCAGACTAGCGGGGTTAAATACGCAGTATTTT. Full variable domain (outside the CDR3, taken from reference TRBV19 and TRBJ2-3): DGGITQSPKYLFRKEGQNVTLSCEQNLNHDAMYWYRQDPGQGLRLIYYSQIVNDFQKGDIAEGYSVSREKKESFPLTVTSAQKNPTAFYLCASSPRLAGLNTQYFGPGTRLTVL.

The chain employs TRBV19 and TRBJ2-5; D not resolved. The V gene lost 4 bases and the J gene lost 3 bases, with 12 bases spanning the gap. Germline V gene lookup returns CDR1 LNHDA and CDR2 SQIVND (reference sequence). The length of the CDR3 is 14 residues. CDR3 region: CASSTSSREETQYF. The CDR3 region has the DNA TGTGCCAGTAGTACCTCTAGTAGAGAAGAGACCCAGTACTTC.

V usage is TRBV5-1 and J usage is TRBJ1-4; a possible D gene is TRBD1 (5 bases). Trimming stripped 4 bases from V and 10 bases from J, with 17 bases between. Germline V lookup: CDR1 SGHRS, CDR2 YFSETQ. The CDR3 covers 14 residues. CDR3: CASSPGEEGRKLFF. CDR3 DNA sequence: TGCGCCAGCAGCCCGGGGGAGGAAGGTAGAAAACTGTTTTTT.

V is TRBV4-3 and J is TRBJ2-3, with D tentatively TRBD1 or TRBD2 (6 bases each). The CDR3 consists of 15 residues. Germline CDR1 and CDR2: LGHNA and YSLEER. V was clipped by 0 bases and J by 4 bases, with 11 bases between them. In nucleotides, the CDR3 is TGCGCCAGCAGCCAAGATCTGGGGGGCGCAGATACGCAGTATTTT. It encodes CASSQDLGGADTQYF.

The rearrangement uses TRBV5-6 and TRBJ1-2; possible D gene TRBD1, 5 bases. The CDR3 sequence is 13 residues long. Germline lookup yields CDR1 SGHDT and CDR2 YYEEEE. V was cut by 3 bases and J by 4 bases, with 10 bases left in between. CDR3 coding DNA: TGTGCCAGCAGCTCTCAGGGCATCTATGGCTACACCTTC. This sequence encodes CASSSQGIYGYTF.

The chain joins TRBV2 to TRBJ1-3; 8 nucleotides line up with TRBD1. Trimming took 9 bases from V and 4 from J; bases not matched to a gene: 5. This CDR3 has 13 amino acids. Germline V gives CDR1 SNHLY, CDR2 FYNNEI. The CDR3 here is CARRTGQGNTIYF. The CDR3 bases are TGTGCCAGGCGGACAGGGCAAGGAAACACCATATATTTT.